This TCR beta chain was recovered during a study of blood T cells in healthy people across ages. With regard to this clonotype: Sequence at one end of the junction differs from germline and may be a read error.

Through a sample-barcoded 5' primer and a J-beta primer mix, a second PCR was run for roughly 6 to 12 cycles. TCRdb re-called the 5' RACE reads with MiXCR, one entry per CDR3 protein. The table lists 1.2 million to 1.5 million distinct CDR3 sequences, roughly 45% of them singletons. The source material was blood. The clonotype was recovered from a woman under 30 in good health.

In DNA, the CDR3 is TGCAGCGTAGCGGACAGGGAGATCTCTGGAGACACCATATATTTT. This gives the protein CSVADREISGDTIYF. This chain uses TRBV29-1 with TRBJ1-3, with TRBD1 matching over 8 bases. This CDR3 contains 15 residues. Germline V gene lookup returns CDR1 SQVTM and CDR2 ANQGSEA.